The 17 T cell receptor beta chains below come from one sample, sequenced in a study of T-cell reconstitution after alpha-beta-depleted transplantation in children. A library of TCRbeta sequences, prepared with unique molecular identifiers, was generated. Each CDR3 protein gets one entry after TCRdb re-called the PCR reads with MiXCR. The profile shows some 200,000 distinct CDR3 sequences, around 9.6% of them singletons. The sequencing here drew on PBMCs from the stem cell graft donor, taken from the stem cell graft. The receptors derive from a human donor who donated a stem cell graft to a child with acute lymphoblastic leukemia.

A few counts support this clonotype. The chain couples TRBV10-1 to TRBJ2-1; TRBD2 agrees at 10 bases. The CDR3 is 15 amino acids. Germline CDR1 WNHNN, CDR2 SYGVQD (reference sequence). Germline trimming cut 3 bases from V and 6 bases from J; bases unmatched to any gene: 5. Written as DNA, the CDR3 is TGCGCCAGCAGTGAAGGTGGACTAGCGGCCAATGAGCAGTTCTTC. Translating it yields CASSEGGLAANEQFF.

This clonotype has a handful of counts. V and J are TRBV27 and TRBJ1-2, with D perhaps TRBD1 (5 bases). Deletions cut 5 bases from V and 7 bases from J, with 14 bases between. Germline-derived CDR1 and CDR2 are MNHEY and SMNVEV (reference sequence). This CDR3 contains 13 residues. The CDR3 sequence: CASSPIRERGYTF. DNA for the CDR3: TGTGCCAGCAGTCCGATCAGGGAGCGTGGCTACACCTTC.

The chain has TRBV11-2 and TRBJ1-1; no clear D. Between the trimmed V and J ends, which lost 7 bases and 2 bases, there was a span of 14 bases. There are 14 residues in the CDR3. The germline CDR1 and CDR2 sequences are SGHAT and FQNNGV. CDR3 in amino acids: CASTRSLANTEAFF. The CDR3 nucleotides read TGTGCCAGCACCCGATCATTGGCAAACACTGAAGCTTTCTTT. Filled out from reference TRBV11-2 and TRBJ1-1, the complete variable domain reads EAGVAQSPRYKIIEKRQSVAFWCNPISGHATLYWYQQILGQGPKLLIQFQNNGVVDDSQLPKDRFSAERLKGVDSTLKIQPAKLEDSAVYLCASTRSLANTEAFFGQGTRLTVV.

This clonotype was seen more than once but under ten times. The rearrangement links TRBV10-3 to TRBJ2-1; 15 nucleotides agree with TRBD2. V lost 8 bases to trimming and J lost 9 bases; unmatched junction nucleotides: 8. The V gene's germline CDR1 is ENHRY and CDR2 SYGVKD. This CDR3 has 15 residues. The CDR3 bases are TGTGCCATCGGGGTTTGGACTAGCGGGGGGGGTGAGCAGTTCTTC. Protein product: CAIGVWTSGGGEQFF.

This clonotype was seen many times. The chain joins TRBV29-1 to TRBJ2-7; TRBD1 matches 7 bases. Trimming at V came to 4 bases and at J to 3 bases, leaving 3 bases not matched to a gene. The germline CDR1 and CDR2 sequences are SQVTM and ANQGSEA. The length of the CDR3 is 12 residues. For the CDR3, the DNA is TGCAGCGTTGCGGCAGGGGGCTACGAGCAGTACTTC. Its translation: CSVAAGGYEQYF.

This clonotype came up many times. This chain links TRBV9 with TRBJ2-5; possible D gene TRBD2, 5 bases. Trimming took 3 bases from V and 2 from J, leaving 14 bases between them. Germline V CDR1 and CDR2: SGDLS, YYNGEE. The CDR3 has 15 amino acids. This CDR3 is CASSGLGRGQETQYF. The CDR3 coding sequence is TGTGCCAGCAGCGGCCTCGGTAGAGGGCAAGAGACCCAGTACTTC.

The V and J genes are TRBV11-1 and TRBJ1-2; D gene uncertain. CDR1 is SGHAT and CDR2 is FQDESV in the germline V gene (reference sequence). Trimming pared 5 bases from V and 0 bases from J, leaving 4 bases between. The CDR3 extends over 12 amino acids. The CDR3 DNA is TGTGCCAGCAGCCGGACTAACTATGGCTACACCTTC. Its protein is CASSRTNYGYTF.

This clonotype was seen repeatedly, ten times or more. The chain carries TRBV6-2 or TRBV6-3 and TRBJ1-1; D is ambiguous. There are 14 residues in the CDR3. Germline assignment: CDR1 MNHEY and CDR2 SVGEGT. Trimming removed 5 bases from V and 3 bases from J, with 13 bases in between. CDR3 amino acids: CASSRRTGYTEAFF. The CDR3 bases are TGTGCCAGCAGTCGAAGGACGGGATACACTGAAGCTTTCTTT.

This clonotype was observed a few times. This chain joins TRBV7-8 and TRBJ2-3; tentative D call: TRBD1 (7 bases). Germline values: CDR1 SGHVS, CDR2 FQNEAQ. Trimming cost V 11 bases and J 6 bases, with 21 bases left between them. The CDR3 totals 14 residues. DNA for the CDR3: TGTGCCGGAGGGGAACAAGGGGGCGGGGATACGCAGTATTTT. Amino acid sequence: CAGGEQGGGDTQYF.

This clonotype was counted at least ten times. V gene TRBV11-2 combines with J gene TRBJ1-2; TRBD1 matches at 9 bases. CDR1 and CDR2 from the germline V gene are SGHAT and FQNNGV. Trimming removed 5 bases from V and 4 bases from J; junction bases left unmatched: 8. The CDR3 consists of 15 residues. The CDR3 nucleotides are TGTGCCAGCAGCCAAGTACGGACAGGGGCCTATGGCTACACCTTC. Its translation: CASSQVRTGAYGYTF.

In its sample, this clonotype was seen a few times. DNA for the CDR3: TGTGCCAGCAACTGGGGAGAGACCCAGTACTTC. It translates to CASNWGETQYF. The chain is built from TRBV6-5 and TRBJ2-5; D ambiguous. This CDR3 region has 11 residues. Germline V gene sequence: CDR1 MNHEY, CDR2 SVGAGI. The V and J ends lost 7 bases and 4 bases respectively, with 7 bases between them.

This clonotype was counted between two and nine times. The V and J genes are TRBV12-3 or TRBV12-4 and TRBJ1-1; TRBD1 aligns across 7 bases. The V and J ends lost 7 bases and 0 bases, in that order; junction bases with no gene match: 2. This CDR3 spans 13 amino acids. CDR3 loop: CASKGQMNTEAFF. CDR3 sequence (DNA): TGTGCCAGCAAGGGACAGATGAACACTGAAGCTTTCTTT.

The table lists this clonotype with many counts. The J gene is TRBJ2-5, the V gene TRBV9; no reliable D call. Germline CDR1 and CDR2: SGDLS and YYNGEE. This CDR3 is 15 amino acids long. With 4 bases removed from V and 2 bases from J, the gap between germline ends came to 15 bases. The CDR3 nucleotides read TGTGCCAGCAGCTATAGCACGCGGATACAAGAGACCCAGTACTTC. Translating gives CASSYSTRIQETQYF.

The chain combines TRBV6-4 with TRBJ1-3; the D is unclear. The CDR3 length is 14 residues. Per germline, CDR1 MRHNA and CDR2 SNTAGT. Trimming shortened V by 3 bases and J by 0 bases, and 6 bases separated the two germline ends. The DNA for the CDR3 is TGTGCCAGCAGTGATTCGAACTCTGGAAACACCATATATTTT. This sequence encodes CASSDSNSGNTIYF.

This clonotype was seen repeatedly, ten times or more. The CDR3 protein is CASSLRVRTQETQYF. CDR3 in DNA: TGTGCCAGCAGCTTACGTGTGCGGACCCAAGAGACCCAGTACTTC. V and J are TRBV7-8 and TRBJ2-5; D gene uncertain. V shed 2 bases and J shed 1 base, with 11 bases lying between them. The CDR3 loop spans 15 amino acids. The germline V gene has CDR1 SGHVS and CDR2 FQNEAQ. Variable domain in full (rest from reference TRBV7-8 and TRBJ2-5): GAGVSQSPRYKVAKRGQDVALRCDPISGHVSLFWYQQALGQGPEFLTYFQNEAQLDKSGLPSDRFFAERPEGSVSTLKIQRTQQEDSAVYLCASSLRVRTQETQYFGPGTRLLVL.

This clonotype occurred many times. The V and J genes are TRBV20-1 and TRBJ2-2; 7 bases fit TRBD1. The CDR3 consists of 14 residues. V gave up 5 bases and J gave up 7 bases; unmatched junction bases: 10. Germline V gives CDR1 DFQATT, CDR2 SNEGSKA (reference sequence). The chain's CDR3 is CSASHYRGGGELFF. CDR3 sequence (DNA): TGCAGTGCTTCACACTACAGGGGTGGCGGGGAGCTGTTTTTT.

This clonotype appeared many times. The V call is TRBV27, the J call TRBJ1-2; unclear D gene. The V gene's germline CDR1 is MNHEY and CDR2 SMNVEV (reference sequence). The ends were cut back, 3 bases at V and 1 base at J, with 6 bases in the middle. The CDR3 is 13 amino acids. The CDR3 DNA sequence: TGTGCCAGCAGTTTGGGAAATAACTATGGCTACACCTTC. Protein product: CASSLGNNYGYTF.